The 20 T cell receptor beta chains reported below all come from one sample, sequenced in a study of T cell responses to AZD1222 COVID-19 vaccine. Here immunoSEQ multiplex PCR was the method, and the copy in TCRdb shows in-frame clones only, minus some. This sample yields some 140,000 clones, of which 90% to 95% are seen a single time; approximately 1.8% belongs to the top ten. The source was peripheral blood, collected on day 0 of AZD1222 vaccination. All receptors come from an adult in good health.

The chain has TRBV4-2 and TRBJ1-1; perhaps TRBD1 as D (5 bases). Germline lookup yields CDR1 LGHNA and CDR2 YNFKEQ. With 5 bases removed from V and 4 bases from J, the gap between germline ends came to 14 bases. This CDR3 is 14 amino acids long. In DNA form, the CDR3 reads TGTGCCAGCAGCTTTTCGCGGGGGACCACTGAAGCTTTCTTT. Its translation is CASSFSRGTTEAFF.

The chain has TRBV19 and TRBJ2-1, with 8 bases identical to TRBD2. Trimming cost V 3 bases and J 4 bases; bases outside gene matches: 8. CDR1 LNHDA and CDR2 SQIVND come from the germline V gene (reference sequence). The CDR3 is made up of 16 amino acids. The CDR3 DNA is TGTGCCAGTAGTATGAATGCGGGAGGAAGGTACAATGAGCAGTTCTTC. Its protein is CASSMNAGGRYNEQFF.

This sequence joins TRBV6-5 and TRBJ2-7; D unresolved. The CDR3 totals 11 residues. V lost 5 bases to trimming and J lost 6 bases, with 8 bases between them. Germline CDR1 is MNHEY and CDR2 is SVGAGI. CDR3 coding DNA: TGTGCCAGCAGTCAACTCCGCGAGCAGTACTTC. Translated: CASSQLREQYF.

V gene TRBV28 combines with J gene TRBJ1-1; no clear D gene. The CDR3 covers 13 residues. V gave up 3 bases and J gave up 1 base, with 6 bases separating them. Germline V lookup: CDR1 MDHEN, CDR2 SYDVKM. The DNA for the CDR3 is TGTGCCAGCAGTTTTAAGAGGAACACTGAAGCTTTCTTT. Its translation is CASSFKRNTEAFF.

The V and J genes are TRBV4-2 and TRBJ2-2; D possibly uses TRBD1 or TRBD2 (5 bases each). In germline, CDR1 is LGHNA, CDR2 YNFKEQ. Trimming removed 1 base from V and 7 bases from J, with 16 bases in between. This CDR3 spans 16 amino acids. Written as DNA, the CDR3 is TGTGCCAGCAGCCAAGGGGTTTTGGGGGATGGCGGGGAGCTGTTTTTT. This translates into CASSQGVLGDGGELFF.

The chain employs TRBV7-9 and TRBJ2-2, with TRBD2 identical over 8 bases. J was trimmed by 4 bases and V by 5 bases; bases with no gene match: 9. Germline values: CDR1 SEHNR, CDR2 FQNEAQ (reference sequence). The CDR3 is 16 residues long. CDR3 coding DNA: TGTGCCAGCAGCCACGGGGGGGCCGATCCCACCGGGGAGCTGTTTTTT. Translated: CASSHGGADPTGELFF.

The rearrangement joins TRBV7-9 to TRBJ2-7; unclear D gene. The CDR3 has 10 amino acids. CDR1 is SEHNR and CDR2 is FQNEAQ in the germline V gene (reference sequence). V was clipped by 7 bases and J by 5 bases, with 6 bases between them. CDR3 region: CASKADEQYF. CDR3 bases: TGTGCCAGCAAGGCGGACGAGCAGTACTTC.

This clone was recorded once. V usage is TRBV6-2 or TRBV6-3 and J usage is TRBJ2-7, with no clear D. The V gene's germline CDR1 is MNHEY and CDR2 SVGEGT. V was pared by 6 bases and J by 2 bases, with 8 bases between. This CDR3 is 12 amino acids long. The CDR3 region is CASSHSTYEQYF. The CDR3 DNA is TGTGCCAGCAGCCATTCAACCTACGAGCAGTACTTC.

The rearrangement links TRBV6-2 or TRBV6-3 to TRBJ2-3, with TRBD2 matching over 12 bases. The CDR3 covers 16 residues. V gave up 2 bases and J gave up 0 bases; unmatched junction bases: 0. Per the germline V gene, CDR1 is MNHEY and CDR2 is SVGEGT. CDR3 residues: CASSYGLAGSTDTQYF. The CDR3 bases are TGTGCCAGCAGTTACGGACTAGCGGGGAGCACAGATACGCAGTATTTT.

The rearrangement joins TRBV7-3 to TRBJ1-1; 8 bases map to TRBD1. The J segment lost 6 bases and the V segment lost 2 bases, leaving 2 bases of the junction unmatched. Germline lookup yields CDR1 SGHTA and CDR2 FQGTGA. The CDR3 extends over 13 amino acids. CDR3 bases: TGTGCCAGCAGCTTAGGGACAGGCCCTGAAGCTTTCTTT. Translating it yields CASSLGTGPEAFF.

This CDR3 reads CASSPSGADTIYF. The CDR3 coding sequence is TGTGCCAGCAGCCCCTCGGGGGCGGACACCATATATTTT. The J gene is TRBJ1-3, the V gene TRBV5-4; possible D gene TRBD1, 6 bases. The germline V gene encodes CDR1 SGHNT and CDR2 YYREEE (reference sequence). V dropped 4 bases and J dropped 8 bases, with 13 bases sitting between them. The CDR3 length is 13 residues.

A few counts support this clone. This rearrangement joins TRBV7-3 to TRBJ2-3, with 8 nucleotides matching TRBD1. The CDR3 is 17 amino acids. Trimming took 4 bases from V and 2 from J; bases not matched to a gene: 11. Germline-derived CDR1 and CDR2 are SGHTA and FQGTGA. The CDR3 sequence: CASSSKTGTGLTDTQYF. The CDR3, as DNA: TGTGCCAGCAGCTCCAAAACCGGGACAGGACTCACAGATACGCAGTATTTT. The variable domain in full, completed from reference TRBV7-3 and TRBJ2-3, reads GAGVSQTPSNKVTEKGKYVELRCDPISGHTALYWYRQSLGQGPEFLIYFQGTGAADDSGLPNDRFFAVRPEGSVSTLKIQRTERGDSAVYLCASSSKTGTGLTDTQYFGPGTRLTVL.

The rearrangement uses TRBV7-3 and TRBJ2-7; 7 bases are shared with TRBD1. The CDR3 loop spans 13 amino acids. CDR1 SGHTA and CDR2 FQGTGA come from the germline V gene. Losses at the gene ends were 5 bases for V and 5 bases for J; bases not matched to a gene: 6. CDR3 loop: CASSVGQVNEQYF. CDR3 coding DNA: TGTGCCAGCAGCGTAGGACAGGTTAACGAGCAGTACTTC.

The rearrangement links TRBV6-2 or TRBV6-3 to TRBJ1-1; possible D gene TRBD1, 5 bases. The CDR3 has 15 amino acids. V dropped 6 bases and J dropped 1 base, with 15 bases sitting between them. The germline V gene has CDR1 MNHEY and CDR2 SVGEGT. CDR3 amino acids: CASSSIREENTEAFF. The CDR3, as DNA: TGTGCCAGCAGCTCCATCAGGGAGGAGAACACTGAAGCTTTCTTT.

The V call is TRBV29-1, the J call TRBJ2-7; TRBD2 aligns across 7 bases. The J segment lost 6 bases and the V segment lost 3 bases, leaving 2 bases of the junction unmatched. Germline loops: CDR1 SQVTM, CDR2 ANQGSEA. The CDR3 consists of 11 residues. DNA for the CDR3: TGCAGCGTTGAGGGAGGGTTCGAGCAGTACTTC. Translation gives CSVEGGFEQYF.

The genes are TRBV5-1 and TRBJ2-2; 10 nucleotides align to TRBD1. CDR1 is SGHRS and CDR2 is YFSETQ in the germline V gene. J was trimmed by 2 bases and V by 0 bases; bases with no gene match: 1. The CDR3 is 16 amino acids. CDR3: CASSLGTGGNTGELFF. The DNA for the CDR3 is TGCGCCAGCAGCTTGGGGACAGGGGGTAACACCGGGGAGCTGTTTTTT.

J is TRBJ2-1 and V is TRBV12-3 or TRBV12-4; D gene uncertain. V dropped 5 bases and J dropped 9 bases, with 14 bases sitting between them. CDR3 length equals 13 residues. The CDR3 region has the DNA TGTGCCAGCAGTGACTGGACGGGCGTTGAGCAGTTCTTC. This encodes CASSDWTGVEQFF.

This sequence joins TRBV9 and TRBJ1-3, with D perhaps matching TRBD1 (6 bases). The germline V gene has CDR1 SGDLS and CDR2 YYNGEE. Trimming removed 7 bases from V and 2 bases from J, with 13 bases in between. The CDR3 consists of 14 residues. The CDR3 nucleotides read TGTGCCAGCGCGGGGGGGACAACTGGAAACACCATATATTTT. It is translated as CASAGGTTGNTIYF.

V is TRBV5-4 and J is TRBJ2-1; D remains ambiguous. This CDR3 region has 14 residues. Trimming took off 4 bases at V and 5 bases at J, with 13 bases between the two ends. In germline, CDR1 is SGHNT, CDR2 YYREEE (reference sequence). CDR3 nucleotides: TGTGCCAGCAGCCAACGTAACGGGCACAATGAGCAGTTCTTC. This sequence encodes CASSQRNGHNEQFF.

This chain links TRBV14 with TRBJ1-1; D ambiguous. CDR1 and CDR2 (germline): SGHDN, FVKESK. V was cut by 4 bases and J by 5 bases, with 8 bases left in between. The CDR3 totals 12 residues. As DNA, the CDR3 is TGTGCCAGCAGCCGCACAGAGACTGAAGCTTTCTTT. Translating gives CASSRTETEAFF.